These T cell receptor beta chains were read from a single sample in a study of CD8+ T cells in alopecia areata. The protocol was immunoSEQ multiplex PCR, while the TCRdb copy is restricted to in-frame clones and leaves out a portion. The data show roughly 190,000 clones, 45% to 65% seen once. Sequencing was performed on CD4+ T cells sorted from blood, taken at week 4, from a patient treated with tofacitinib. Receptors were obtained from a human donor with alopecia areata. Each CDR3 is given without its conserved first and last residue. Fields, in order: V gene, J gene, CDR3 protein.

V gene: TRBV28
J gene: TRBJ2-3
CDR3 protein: ASSFMGNTQY

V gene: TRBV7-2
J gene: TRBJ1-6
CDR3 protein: ASSLGGGNSPLH

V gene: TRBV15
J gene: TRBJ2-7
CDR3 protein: ATSSTETSEYSYEQY

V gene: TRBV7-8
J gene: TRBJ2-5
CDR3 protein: ASSFQTSGVETQY

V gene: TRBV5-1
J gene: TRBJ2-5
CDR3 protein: ASSLGGRAGETQY

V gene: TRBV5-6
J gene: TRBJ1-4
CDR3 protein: ASSPQGRSNEKLF

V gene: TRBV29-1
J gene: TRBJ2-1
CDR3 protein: SETSGDAYNEQF

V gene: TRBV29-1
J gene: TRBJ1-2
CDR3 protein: SGRAGVGYGYT

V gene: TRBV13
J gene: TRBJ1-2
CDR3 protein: ASSSQGMYYGYT

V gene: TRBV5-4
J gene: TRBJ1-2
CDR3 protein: ASSLAGGGGYT

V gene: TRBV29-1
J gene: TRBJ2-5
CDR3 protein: SVEDFGGAETQY

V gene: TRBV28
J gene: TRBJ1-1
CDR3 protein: ASSLRLGGTEAF

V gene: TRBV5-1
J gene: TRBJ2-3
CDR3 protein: ASSHRPPADTQY

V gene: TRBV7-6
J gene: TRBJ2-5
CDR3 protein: ASSLRSVAQETQY

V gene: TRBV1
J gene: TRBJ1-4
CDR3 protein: TRRTVYNEKLF

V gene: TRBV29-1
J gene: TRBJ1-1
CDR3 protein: SVERQHNTEAF